A selection of T cell receptor beta chains follows, all from one sample in a study of cytomegalovirus exposure and HLA in healthy donors. Here immunoSEQ multiplex PCR was the method, and the copy in TCRdb shows in-frame clones only, minus some. The sample yields about 130,000 clones, 70% to 85% seen once. The material sequenced was PBMCs. These receptors all come from a boy between 10 and 17 years old in good health and CMV-seronegative. Both conserved end residues are part of each CDR3. The D gene is left open where the match is weak. The listing skips clone size in some rows; elsewhere it reads once, few, many or a size class.

.	TRBJ1-1	few	TRBV6-6	CASIQGAEAFF	TGTGCCAGCATCCAGGGCGCTGAAGCTTTCTTT
TRBD1	TRBJ2-1	.	TRBV29-1	CSAQEGARAHEQFF	TGCAGCGCCCAAGAGGGGGCTAGGGCCCATGAGCAGTTCTTC
TRBD1	TRBJ1-1	few	TRBV30	CAWSALGQGDTEAFF	TGTGCCTGGAGTGCGTTAGGACAGGGGGACACTGAAGCTTTCTTT
TRBD1	TRBJ1-2	.	TRBV5-4	CASSPGGAGKVAGYTF	TGTGCCAGCAGCCCAGGGGGCGCGGGCAAAGTGGCTGGCTACACCTTC
TRBD1	TRBJ2-2	.	TRBV7-8	CASSLGRGRTGELFF	TGTGCCAGCAGCCTAGGAAGGGGGCGGACCGGGGAGCTGTTTTTT
.	TRBJ1-1	.	TRBV2	CASTPYRGGPTGTEAFF	TGTGCCAGCACCCCGTATCGAGGAGGGCCCACCGGGACTGAAGCTTTCTTT
.	TRBJ1-5	.	TRBV6-6	CASSYDPGGHQPQHF	TGTGCCAGCAGTTACGATCCGGGGGGACATCAGCCCCAGCATTTT
TRBD1	TRBJ1-1	.	TRBV5-4	CASSRMRDREAFF	TGTGCCAGCAGCCGAATGAGGGACAGGGAAGCTTTCTTT
TRBD2	TRBJ2-2	.	TRBV15	CATSRGRLAPGELFF	TGTGCCACCAGCAGAGGCAGACTAGCGCCCGGGGAGCTGTTTTTT
.	TRBJ2-5	.	TRBV9	CASSVGQTEETQYF	TGTGCCAGCAGCGTAGGTCAGACAGAAGAGACCCAGTACTTC
.	TRBJ2-3	.	TRBV14	CASSPTLAGLDTQYF	TGTGCCAGCAGCCCCACCCTTGCGGGGCTGGATACGCAGTATTTT
.	TRBJ1-2	.	TRBV6-1	CASSGGDQALVWGYTF	TGTGCCAGCAGTGGGGGGGATCAGGCCCTCGTTTGGGGCTACACCTTC
TRBD1	TRBJ1-6	.	TRBV30	CAWSAGQGNSPLHF	TGTGCCTGGAGTGCCGGACAGGGAAACTCACCCCTCCACTTT
TRBD2	TRBJ2-1	.	TRBV5-4	CASSSRTSGGEQFF	TGTGCCAGCAGCTCTCGGACTAGCGGGGGTGAGCAGTTCTTC
TRBD1	TRBJ2-7	.	TRBV27	CASSLKQGAGYEQYF	TGTGCCAGCAGTTTAAAGCAGGGGGCGGGATACGAGCAGTACTTC
TRBD1	TRBJ2-2	.	TRBV29-1	CSVAPDRGDTGELFF	TGCAGCGTGGCTCCGGACAGGGGGGACACCGGGGAGCTGTTTTTT
.	TRBJ2-1	few	TRBV2	CASRRGSSYNEQFF	TGTGCCAGCAGGCGGGGTTCCTCCTACAATGAGCAGTTCTTC
TRBD1	TRBJ2-7	once	TRBV4-3	CASSQEPGGGEQYF	TGCGCCAGCAGCCAAGAGCCAGGGGGCGGCGAGCAGTACTTC
TRBD1	TRBJ2-1	.	TRBV29-1	CSVDPGQGRNEQFF	TGCAGCGTTGACCCGGGACAGGGACGAAATGAGCAGTTCTTC
.	TRBJ2-7	once	TRBV27	CASGWAVEQYF	TGTGCCAGCGGCTGGGCAGTAGAGCAGTACTTC
.	TRBJ1-1	.	TRBV7-2	CASSLARRDTEAFF	TGTGCCAGCAGCTTAGCCAGGCGGGACACTGAAGCTTTCTTT
.	TRBJ1-1	.	TRBV5-1	CASSLVSSGNTEAFF	TGCGCCAGCAGCTTGGTTAGTTCAGGGAACACTGAAGCTTTCTTT